The present TCR beta chain was sequenced within a study of T cell responses to AZD1222 COVID-19 vaccine. Germline-derived CDR1 and CDR2 are SQVTM and ANQGSEA. There are 14 residues in the CDR3. V shed 4 bases and J 5 bases; nucleotides not matched to a gene: 6. Findings of the study overall: Spike as a whole was targeted by vaccine-associated CD4 TCRs, dominant at 160-218 and 743-854. Clonal diversity may have been underestimated in mostly white British donors.

This clone showed up just once. Its antigen is still unknown. Assay: immunoSEQ multiplex PCR; the TCRdb copy retains only in-frame clones and omits some. The profile shows about 81,000 clones, about 91% of them singletons. The genes are TRBV29-1 and TRBJ2-7; 12 bases are a match to TRBD1. This TCR was recovered from an adult in good health. Sequenced here: peripheral blood, sampled on day 0 of AZD1222 vaccination. CDR3 amino acids: CSVVLGTGGHEQYF. CDR3 DNA sequence: TGCAGCGTTGTTCTGGGGACAGGGGGCCACGAGCAGTACTTC.